This TCR beta chain was obtained from a study of cytomegalovirus exposure and HLA in healthy donors. Study outcomes and limitations: TCR beta sequences reportedly predicted the HLA-A and HLA-B alleles of most subjects accurately. High sensitivity and specificity were reportedly achieved when the classifier diagnosed cytomegalovirus status. Most of the TCR beta V segments (in an earlier analysis) were productive either about 87% or about 30% of the time. Follow-up analysis seemed to connect common viral pathogens with several of the most significant clusters identified.

Primers included in the PCR were 60 Vbeta and 13 Jbeta primers. Profiling relied on immunoSEQ multiplex PCR, and the TCRdb table lists in-frame clones only, not all of them. The sample shows over 150,000 clones, about 80% of them seen only once. Regarding this clone: What it binds is not known.

CDR1 is WSHSY and CDR2 is SAAADI in the germline V gene. This CDR3 is 14 amino acids long. The germline V and J ends were trimmed by 6 bases and 4 bases, with 13 bases remaining between them. This receptor was taken from a man in his late teens or twenties in good health and CMV-seropositive. The chain links TRBV10-2 to TRBJ1-5; no firm D call. The source material was PBMCs. For the CDR3, the DNA is TGCGCCAGCAGAAACAAGGGAGTTAATCAGCCCCAGCATTTT. As protein: CASRNKGVNQPQHF.